The clone carrying this T cell receptor beta chain was counted ten times or more. Its antigen is undetermined. Template switching added a universal primer binding site, and final cDNA carried unique molecular identifiers. TCRdb used MiXCR to reprocess the 5' RACE reads, holding one entry per CDR3 protein. The sample records about 150,000 distinct CDR3 sequences, approximately 3.5% being singletons. This specimen belongs to a study of identical twins. General observations from the study: Where out-of-frame alpha sequences were twin-shared, they showed excess low generation probability. Zero-insertion analyses could be partly confounded by invariant MAIT and iNKT cells. The models gave estimates that fell short of the out-of-frame TCR alpha sharing seen in monozygotic twins.

V lost 1 base to trimming and J lost 5 bases; unmatched junction nucleotides: 7. The CDR3 has 17 amino acids. The specimen sequenced was memory T cells sorted from blood. This TCR derives from a man between 18 and 29 years old in good health. The rearrangement links TRBV12-3 or TRBV12-4 to TRBJ2-1; TRBD2 aligns across 11 bases. CDR3 loop: CASSLGIAGGGDNEQFF. CDR3 DNA: TGTGCCAGCAGTTTAGGGATAGCGGGAGGGGGTGACAATGAGCAGTTCTTC.